This T cell receptor (beta chain) is from a study of neoadjuvant nivolumab and ipilimumab in lung cancer. Produced via immunoSEQ multiplex PCR; TCRdb's table is partial and in-frame only. This sample has about 30,000 clones, with 75% to 85% found just once. Study-wide points: TCR richness and clonality were higher in tumors than adjacent uninvolved lung. Pathologic regression was not significantly tied to TCR clonality.

V was trimmed by 4 bases and J by 1 base, leaving 5 bases between them. CDR3 size: 12 residues. The germline V gene has CDR1 GTSNPN and CDR2 SVGIG (reference sequence). Notes on this clone: The antigen remains undetermined.

The material was tumor tissue, obtained after neoadjuvant nivolumab, alone or with ipilimumab, at or shortly before surgery. The clonotype originates from an adult with non-small cell lung cancer. The chain employs TRBV30 and TRBJ2-1; D not certain. CDR3 sequence (DNA): TGTGCCTGGATCCAGTCCTACAATGAGCAGTTCTTC. Translating gives CAWIQSYNEQFF.